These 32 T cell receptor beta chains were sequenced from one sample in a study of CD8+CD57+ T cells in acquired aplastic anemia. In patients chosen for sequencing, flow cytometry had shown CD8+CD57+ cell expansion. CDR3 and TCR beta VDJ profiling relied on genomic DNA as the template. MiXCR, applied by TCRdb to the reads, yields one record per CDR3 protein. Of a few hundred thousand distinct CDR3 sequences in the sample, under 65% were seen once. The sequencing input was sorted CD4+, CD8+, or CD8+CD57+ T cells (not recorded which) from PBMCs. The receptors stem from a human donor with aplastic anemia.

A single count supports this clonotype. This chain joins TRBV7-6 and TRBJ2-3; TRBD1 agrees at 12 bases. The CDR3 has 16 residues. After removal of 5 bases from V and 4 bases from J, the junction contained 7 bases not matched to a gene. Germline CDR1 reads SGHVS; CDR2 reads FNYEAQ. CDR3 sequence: CASSLRDRGRADTQYF. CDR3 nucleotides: TGTGCCAGCAGCCTCCGGGACAGGGGGCGCGCAGATACGCAGTATTTT.

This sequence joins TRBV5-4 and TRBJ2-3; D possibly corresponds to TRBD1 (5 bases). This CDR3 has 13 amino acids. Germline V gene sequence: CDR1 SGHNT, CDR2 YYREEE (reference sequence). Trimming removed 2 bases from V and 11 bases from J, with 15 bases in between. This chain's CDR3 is CASSFTREGEQYF. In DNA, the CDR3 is TGTGCCAGCAGCTTCACCCGAGAAGGGGAGCAGTATTTT.

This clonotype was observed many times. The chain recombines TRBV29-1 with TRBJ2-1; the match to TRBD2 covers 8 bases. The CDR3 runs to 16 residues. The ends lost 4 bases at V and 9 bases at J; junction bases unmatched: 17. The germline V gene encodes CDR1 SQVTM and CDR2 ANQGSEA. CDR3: CSVAKGSGGPSGEQFF. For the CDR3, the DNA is TGCAGCGTTGCAAAGGGGTCGGGAGGGCCGTCAGGTGAGCAGTTCTTC.

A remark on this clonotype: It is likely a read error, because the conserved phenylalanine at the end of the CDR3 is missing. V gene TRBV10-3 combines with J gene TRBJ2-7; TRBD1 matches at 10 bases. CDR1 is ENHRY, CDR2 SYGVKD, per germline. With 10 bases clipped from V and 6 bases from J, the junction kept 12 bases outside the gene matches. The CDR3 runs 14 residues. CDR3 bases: TGTGCCAGCCAGTCCGGGACAGGGGCGGGCGAGCAGTACCTC. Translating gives CASQSGTGAGEQYL.

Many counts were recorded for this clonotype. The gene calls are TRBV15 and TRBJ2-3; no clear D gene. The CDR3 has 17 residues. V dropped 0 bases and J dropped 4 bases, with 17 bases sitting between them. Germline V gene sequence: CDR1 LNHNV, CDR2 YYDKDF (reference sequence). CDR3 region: CATSRDKVAGEADTQYF. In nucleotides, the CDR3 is TGTGCCACCAGCAGAGATAAGGTTGCAGGTGAGGCAGATACGCAGTATTTT.

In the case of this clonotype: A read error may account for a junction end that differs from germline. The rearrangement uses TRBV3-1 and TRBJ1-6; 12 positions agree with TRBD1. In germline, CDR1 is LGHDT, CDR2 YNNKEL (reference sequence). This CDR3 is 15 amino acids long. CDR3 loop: CASRGQGARDSPPHF. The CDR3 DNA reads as TGTGCCAGCAGGGGACAGGGGGCGCGGGATTCACCCCCCCACTTT.

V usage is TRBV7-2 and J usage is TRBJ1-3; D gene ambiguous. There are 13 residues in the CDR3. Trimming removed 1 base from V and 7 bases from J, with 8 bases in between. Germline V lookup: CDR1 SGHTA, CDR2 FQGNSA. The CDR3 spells CASSLGGLNTIYF. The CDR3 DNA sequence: TGTGCCAGCAGCTTAGGAGGGTTGAACACCATATATTTT.

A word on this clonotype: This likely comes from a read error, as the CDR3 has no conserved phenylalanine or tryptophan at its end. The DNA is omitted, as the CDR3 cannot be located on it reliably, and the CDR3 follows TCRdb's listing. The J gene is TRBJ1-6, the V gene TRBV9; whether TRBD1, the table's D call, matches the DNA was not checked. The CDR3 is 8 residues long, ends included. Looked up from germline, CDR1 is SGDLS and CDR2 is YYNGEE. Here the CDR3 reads CASSGGNP.

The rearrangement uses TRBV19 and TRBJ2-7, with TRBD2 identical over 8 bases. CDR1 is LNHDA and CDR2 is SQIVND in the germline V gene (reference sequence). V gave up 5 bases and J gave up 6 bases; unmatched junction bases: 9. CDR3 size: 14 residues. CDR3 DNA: TGTGCCAGTAGTTCAGGCGGGACTAGAACCGAGCAGTACTTC. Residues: CASSSGGTRTEQYF.

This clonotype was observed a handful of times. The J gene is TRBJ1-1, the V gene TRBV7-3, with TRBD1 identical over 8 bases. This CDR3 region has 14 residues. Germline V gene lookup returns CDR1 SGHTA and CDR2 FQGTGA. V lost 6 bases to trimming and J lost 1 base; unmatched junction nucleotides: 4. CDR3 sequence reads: CASRQGVGNTEAFF. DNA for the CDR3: TGTGCCAGCAGACAGGGGGTAGGGAACACTGAAGCTTTCTTT.

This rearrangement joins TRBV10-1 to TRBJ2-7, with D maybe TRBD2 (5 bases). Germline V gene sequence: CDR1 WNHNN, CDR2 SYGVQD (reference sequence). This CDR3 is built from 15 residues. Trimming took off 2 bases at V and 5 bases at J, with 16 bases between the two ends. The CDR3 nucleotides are TGCGCCAGCAGTGAGCTTCTAGCAGGAGGCCACGAGCAGTACTTC. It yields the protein CASSELLAGGHEQYF.

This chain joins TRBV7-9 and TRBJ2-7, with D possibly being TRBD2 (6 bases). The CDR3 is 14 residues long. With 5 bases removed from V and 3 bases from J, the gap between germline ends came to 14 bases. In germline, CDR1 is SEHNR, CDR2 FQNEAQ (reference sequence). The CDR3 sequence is CASSGGNGGYEQYF. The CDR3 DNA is TGTGCCAGCAGCGGGGGGAATGGGGGCTACGAGCAGTACTTC.

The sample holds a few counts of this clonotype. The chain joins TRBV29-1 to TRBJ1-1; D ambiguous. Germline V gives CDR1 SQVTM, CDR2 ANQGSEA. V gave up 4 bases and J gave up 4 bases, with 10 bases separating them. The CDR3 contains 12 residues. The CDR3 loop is CSVVLTITEAFF. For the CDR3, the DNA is TGCAGCGTTGTTTTGACAATCACTGAAGCTTTCTTT.

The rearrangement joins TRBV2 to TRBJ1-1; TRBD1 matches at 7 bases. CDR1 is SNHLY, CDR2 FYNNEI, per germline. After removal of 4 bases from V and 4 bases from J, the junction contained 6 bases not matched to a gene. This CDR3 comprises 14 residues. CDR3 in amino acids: CASSGDSLFTEAFF. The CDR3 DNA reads TGTGCCAGCAGTGGGGACAGCCTTTTCACTGAAGCTTTCTTT. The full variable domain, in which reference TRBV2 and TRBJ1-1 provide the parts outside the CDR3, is EPEVTQTPSHQVTQMGQEVILRCVPISNHLYFYWYRQILGQKVEFLVSFYNNEISEKSEIFDDQFSVERPDGSNFTLKIRSTKLEDSAMYFCASSGDSLFTEAFFGQGTRLTVV.

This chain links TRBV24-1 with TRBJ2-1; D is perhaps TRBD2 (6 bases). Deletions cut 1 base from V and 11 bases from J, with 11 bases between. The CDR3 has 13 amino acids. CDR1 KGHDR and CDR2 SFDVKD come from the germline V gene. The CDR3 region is CATSDFAGLKQFF. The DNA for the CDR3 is TGTGCCACCAGTGATTTTGCGGGGCTAAAGCAGTTCTTC.

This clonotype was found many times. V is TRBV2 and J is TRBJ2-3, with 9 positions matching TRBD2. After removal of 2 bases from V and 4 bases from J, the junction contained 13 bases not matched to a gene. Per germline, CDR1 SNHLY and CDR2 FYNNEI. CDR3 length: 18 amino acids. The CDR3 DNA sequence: TGTGCCAGCAGTGAACCCATTATGGCGGGGGGGTACTCAGATACGCAGTATTTT. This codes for CASSEPIMAGGYSDTQYF.

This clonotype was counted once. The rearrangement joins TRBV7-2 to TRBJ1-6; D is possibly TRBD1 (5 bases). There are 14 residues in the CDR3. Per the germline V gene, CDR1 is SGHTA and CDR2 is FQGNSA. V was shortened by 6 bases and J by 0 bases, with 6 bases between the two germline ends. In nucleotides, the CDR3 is TGTGCCAGCAGTGACAGCTCCTATAATTCACCCCTCCACTTT. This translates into CASSDSSYNSPLHF.

DNA of the CDR3: TGTGCCAGTAGCTTATGGGCCTACACAGATACGCAGTATTTT. Amino acids: CASSLWAYTDTQYF. The chain carries TRBV19 and TRBJ2-3, with D unclear. The CDR3 spans 14 residues. Looked up from germline, CDR1 is LNHDA and CDR2 is SQIVND (reference sequence). The V end was cut by 6 bases, the J end by 2 bases, with 12 bases between.

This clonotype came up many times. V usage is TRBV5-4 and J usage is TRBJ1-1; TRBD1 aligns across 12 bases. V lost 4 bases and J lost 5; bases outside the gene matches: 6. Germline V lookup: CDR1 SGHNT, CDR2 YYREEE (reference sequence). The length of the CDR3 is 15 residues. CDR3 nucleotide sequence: TGTGCCAGCAGCCCTCGGGACAGGGGGCAAACTGAAGCTTTCTTT. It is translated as CASSPRDRGQTEAFF.

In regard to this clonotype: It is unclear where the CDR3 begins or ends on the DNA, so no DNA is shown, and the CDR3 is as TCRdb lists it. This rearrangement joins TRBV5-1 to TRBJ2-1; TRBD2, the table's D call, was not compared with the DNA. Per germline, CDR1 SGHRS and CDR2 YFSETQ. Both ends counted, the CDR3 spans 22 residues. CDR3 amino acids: CDSSFYICSAVSGASSYNEQFF.

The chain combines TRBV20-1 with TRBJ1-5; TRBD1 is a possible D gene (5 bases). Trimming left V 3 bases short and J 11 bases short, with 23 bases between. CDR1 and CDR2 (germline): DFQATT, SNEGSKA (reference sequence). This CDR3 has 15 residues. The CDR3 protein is CSARGLAGVVETQHF. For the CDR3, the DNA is TGCAGTGCTAGGGGACTAGCGGGAGTAGTCGAGACCCAGCATTTT.

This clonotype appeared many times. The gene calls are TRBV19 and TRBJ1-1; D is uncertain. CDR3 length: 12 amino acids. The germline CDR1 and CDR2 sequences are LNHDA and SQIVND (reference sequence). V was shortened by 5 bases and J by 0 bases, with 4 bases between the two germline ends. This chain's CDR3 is CASSVLNTEAFF. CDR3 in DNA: TGTGCCAGTAGTGTCCTGAACACTGAAGCTTTCTTT.

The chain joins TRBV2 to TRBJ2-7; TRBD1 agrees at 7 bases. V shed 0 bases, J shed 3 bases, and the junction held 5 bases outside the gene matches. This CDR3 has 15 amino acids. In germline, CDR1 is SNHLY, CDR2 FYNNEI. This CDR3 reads CASSEAQGQIYEQYF. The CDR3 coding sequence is TGTGCCAGCAGTGAAGCGCAGGGACAGATCTACGAGCAGTACTTC.

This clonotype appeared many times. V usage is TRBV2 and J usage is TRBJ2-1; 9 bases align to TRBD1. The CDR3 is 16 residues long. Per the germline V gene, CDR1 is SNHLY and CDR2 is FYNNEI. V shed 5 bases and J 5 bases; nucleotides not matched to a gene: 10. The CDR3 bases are TGTGCCAGCAGTCCGCTCCAGACAGGGGGTCACAATGAGCAGTTCTTC. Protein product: CASSPLQTGGHNEQFF.

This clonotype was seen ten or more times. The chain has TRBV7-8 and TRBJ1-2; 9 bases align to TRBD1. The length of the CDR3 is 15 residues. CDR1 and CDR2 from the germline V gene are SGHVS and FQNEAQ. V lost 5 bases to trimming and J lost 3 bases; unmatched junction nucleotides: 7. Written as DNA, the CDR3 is TGTGCCAGCAGCGACGGACAGGGGAGGTACTATGGCTACACCTTC. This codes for CASSDGQGRYYGYTF.

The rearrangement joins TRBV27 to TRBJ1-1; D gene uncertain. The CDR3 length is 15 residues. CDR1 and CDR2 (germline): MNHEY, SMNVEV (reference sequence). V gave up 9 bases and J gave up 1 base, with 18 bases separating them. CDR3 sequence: CASSPNFRGNTEAFF. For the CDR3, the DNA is TGTGCCAGTTCCCCGAACTTCCGGGGGAACACTGAAGCTTTCTTT.

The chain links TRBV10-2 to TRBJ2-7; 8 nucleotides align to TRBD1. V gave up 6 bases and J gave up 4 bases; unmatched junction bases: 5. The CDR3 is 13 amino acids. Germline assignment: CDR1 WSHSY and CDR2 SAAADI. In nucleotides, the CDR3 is TGCGCCAGCAGCCAGGGGGCTGGTTACGAGCAGTACTTC. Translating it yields CASSQGAGYEQYF.

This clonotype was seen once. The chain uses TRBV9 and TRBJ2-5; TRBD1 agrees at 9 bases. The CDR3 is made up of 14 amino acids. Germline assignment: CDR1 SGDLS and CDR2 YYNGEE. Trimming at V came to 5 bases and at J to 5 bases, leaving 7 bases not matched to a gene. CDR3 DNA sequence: TGTGCCAGCAGACCGGGACAGGGTGGGGAGACCCAGTACTTC. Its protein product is CASRPGQGGETQYF.

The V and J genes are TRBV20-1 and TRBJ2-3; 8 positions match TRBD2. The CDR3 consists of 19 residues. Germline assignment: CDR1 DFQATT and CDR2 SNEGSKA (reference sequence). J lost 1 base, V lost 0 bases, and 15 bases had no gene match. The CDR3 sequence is CSARESPVSGTRGTDTQYF. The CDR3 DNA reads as TGCAGTGCTAGAGAGTCCCCTGTTAGCGGGACGCGGGGCACAGATACGCAGTATTTT.

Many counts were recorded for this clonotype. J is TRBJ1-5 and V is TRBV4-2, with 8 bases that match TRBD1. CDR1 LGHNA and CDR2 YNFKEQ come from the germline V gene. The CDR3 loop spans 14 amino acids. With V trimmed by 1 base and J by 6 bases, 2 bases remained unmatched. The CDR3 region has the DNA TGTGCCAGCAGCCAAGGCCAGGGGGCTCAGCCCCAGCATTTT. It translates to CASSQGQGAQPQHF.

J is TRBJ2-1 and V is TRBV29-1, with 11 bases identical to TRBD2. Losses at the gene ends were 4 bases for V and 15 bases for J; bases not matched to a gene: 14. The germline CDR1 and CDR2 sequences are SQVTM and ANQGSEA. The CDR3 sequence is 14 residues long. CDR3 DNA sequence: TGCAGCGTTGTCGGGGTAGCGGGAGGGCCGGTAATGTTCTTC. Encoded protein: CSVVGVAGGPVMFF.

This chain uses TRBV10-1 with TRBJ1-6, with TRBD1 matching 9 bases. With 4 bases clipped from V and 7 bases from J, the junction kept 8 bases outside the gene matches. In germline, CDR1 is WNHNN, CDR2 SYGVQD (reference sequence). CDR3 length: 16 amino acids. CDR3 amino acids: CASSGTGGGWNSPLHF. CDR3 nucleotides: TGCGCCAGCAGTGGCACAGGGGGCGGGTGGAATTCACCCCTCCACTTT.